Presented here are 8 T cell receptor beta chains from one specimen sequenced in a study of identifying expanded T cells in peripheral blood. Assay: immunoSEQ multiplex PCR; the TCRdb copy retains only in-frame clones and omits some. The table shows 130,000 or so clones, with approximately 84% occurring only once. The sample was blood. These receptors were obtained from a person aged 18-69 years in good health.

This sequence joins TRBV2 and TRBJ2-2; weak D call: TRBD1 (6 bases). Trimming shortened V by 7 bases and J by 4 bases, and 16 bases separated the two germline ends. This CDR3 is 15 amino acids long. Germline CDR1 is SNHLY and CDR2 is FYNNEI. CDR3 sequence (DNA): TGTGCCAGCAAACAGAGGAAAGGGGGCACCGGGGAGCTGTTTTTT. It codes for CASKQRKGGTGELFF.

The chain is built from TRBV7-9 and TRBJ1-1; perhaps TRBD1 as D (5 bases). V lost 5 bases and J lost 4, with 14 bases in between. From germline, CDR1 is SEHNR and CDR2 FQNEAQ (reference sequence). The CDR3 covers 14 residues. CDR3 region: CASSSPGTGTEAFF. DNA of the CDR3: TGTGCCAGCAGCAGCCCCGGGACGGGCACTGAAGCTTTCTTT.

The chain couples TRBV19 to TRBJ1-1, with D possibly TRBD1 on 6 matching bases. V was shortened by 9 bases and J by 4 bases, with 15 bases between the two germline ends. Germline-derived CDR1 and CDR2 are LNHDA and SQIVND (reference sequence). The length of the CDR3 is 13 residues. The CDR3 loop is CASALGQFTEAFF. DNA of the CDR3: TGTGCCAGCGCCCTCGGACAGTTCACTGAAGCTTTCTTT. Full variable domain (rest looked up from reference TRBV19 and TRBJ1-1): DGGITQSPKYLFRKEGQNVTLSCEQNLNHDAMYWYRQDPGQGLRLIYYSQIVNDFQKGDIAEGYSVSREKKESFPLTVTSAQKNPTAFYLCASALGQFTEAFFGQGTRLTVV.

The chain combines TRBV19 with TRBJ2-6, with TRBD2 matching 7 bases. CDR3 length: 16 residues. The germline gives CDR1 LNHDA, CDR2 SQIVND (reference sequence). With 7 bases clipped from V and 1 base from J, the junction kept 7 bases outside the gene matches. The CDR3 DNA follows: TGTGCCAGTACGGGAGGCCGAATATCTGGGGCCAACGTCCTGACTTTC. Translated, it gives CASTGGRISGANVLTF.

The chain links TRBV6-6 to TRBJ2-7; the match to TRBD1 covers 12 bases. Germline CDR1 MNHNY, CDR2 SVGAGI (reference sequence). V gave up 2 bases and J gave up 4 bases; unmatched junction bases: 3. This CDR3 has 15 amino acids. The CDR3 nucleotides read TGTGCCAGCAGTTACGCGGGACAGGGGGCGTACGAGCAGTACTTC. Its translation is CASSYAGQGAYEQYF.

CDR3 amino acids: CSADEGDEQYF. Written as DNA, the CDR3 is TGCAGTGCCGATGAGGGTGACGAGCAGTACTTC. The V call is TRBV20-1, the J call TRBJ2-7, with D perhaps TRBD2 (5 bases). Trimming cost V 6 bases and J 5 bases, with 11 bases left between them. This CDR3 spans 11 amino acids. Germline CDR1 reads DFQATT; CDR2 reads SNEGSKA (reference sequence).

V is TRBV7-3 and J is TRBJ2-2; D remains unclear. Germline V gene sequence: CDR1 SGHTA, CDR2 FQGTGA. Trimming took off 5 bases at V and 2 bases at J, with 9 bases between the two ends. CDR3 length equals 14 residues. The CDR3 DNA reads TGTGCCAGCAGCCTCTTCAGTAACACCGGGGAGCTGTTTTTT. Translated, it gives CASSLFSNTGELFF.

This clone was seen just once. The V call is TRBV7-2, the J call TRBJ2-3; 10 bases are shared with TRBD2. There are 17 residues in the CDR3. Trimming took 5 bases from V and 1 from J; bases not matched to a gene: 9. Per the germline V gene, CDR1 is SGHTA and CDR2 is FQGNSA. CDR3 sequence reads: CASSLGAGGPGTDTQYF. Written as DNA, the CDR3 is TGTGCCAGCAGCCTAGGAGCGGGGGGGCCTGGCACAGATACGCAGTATTTT.